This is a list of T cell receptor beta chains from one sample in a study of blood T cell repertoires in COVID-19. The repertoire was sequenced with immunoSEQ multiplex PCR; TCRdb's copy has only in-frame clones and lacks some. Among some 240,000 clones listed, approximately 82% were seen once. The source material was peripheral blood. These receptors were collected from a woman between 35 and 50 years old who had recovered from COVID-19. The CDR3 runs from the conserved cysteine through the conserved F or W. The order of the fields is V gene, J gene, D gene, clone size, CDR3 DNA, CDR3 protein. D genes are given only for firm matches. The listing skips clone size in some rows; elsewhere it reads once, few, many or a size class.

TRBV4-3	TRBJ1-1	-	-	TGCGCCAGCAGCCAAGATGCGTCGGTCACTGAAGCTTTCTTT	CASSQDASVTEAFF
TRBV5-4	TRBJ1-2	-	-	TGTGCCAGCAGCTACCAGGAAGCACGATATGGCTACACCTTC	CASSYQEARYGYTF
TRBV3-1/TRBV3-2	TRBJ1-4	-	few	TGTGCCAGCAGCCAGGGGGCAGGGAGACATGAAAAACTGTTTTTT	CASSQGAGRHEKLFF
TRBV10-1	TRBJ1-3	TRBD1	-	TGCGCCAGCAGTGTGGACAGGGCTGGAAACACCATATATTTT	CASSVDRAGNTIYF
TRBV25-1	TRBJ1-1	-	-	TGTGCCAGCAGTGGCAGGGGCATGAACACTGAAGCTTTCTTT	CASSGRGMNTEAFF
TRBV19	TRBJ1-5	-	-	TGTGCCAGTAGACTAACTAGCAATCAGCCCCAGCATTTT	CASRLTSNQPQHF
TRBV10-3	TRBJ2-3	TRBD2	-	TGTGCCACCGGACCGGGACTAGAGGGGAACACAGATACGCAGTATTTT	CATGPGLEGNTDTQYF
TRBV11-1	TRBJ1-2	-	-	TGTGCCAGCAGCTCTCGGGGGGGGCATGGCTACACCTTC	CASSSRGGHGYTF
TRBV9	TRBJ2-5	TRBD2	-	TGTGCCAGCAGTGGAAGAGCGGGGGAGATACAAGAGACCCAGTACTTC	CASSGRAGEIQETQYF
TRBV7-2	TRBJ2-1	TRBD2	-	TGTGCCAGCAGCCTTTTTGCGGGGGGAGACAATGAGCAGTTCTTC	CASSLFAGGDNEQFF
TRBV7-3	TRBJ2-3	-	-	TGTGCCAGCAGCCCCCCTGGCACAGATACGCAGTATTTT	CASSPPGTDTQYF
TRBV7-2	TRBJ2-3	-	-	TGTGCCAGCAGCTTAGGCGGGGGCTTTGGCACAGATACGCAGTATTTT	CASSLGGGFGTDTQYF
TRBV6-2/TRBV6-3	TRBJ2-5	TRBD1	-	TGTGCCAGCAGTACGGGACAGCAAGAGACCCAGTACTTC	CASSTGQQETQYF
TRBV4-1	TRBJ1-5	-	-	TGCGCCAGCAGCCAAGAGCCCCCGCCCTCAGGGACAAATCAGCCCCAGCATTTT	CASSQEPPPSGTNQPQHF
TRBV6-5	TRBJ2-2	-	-	TGTGCCAGCAACCAACAGGCACCGGACACCGGGGAGCTGTTTTTT	CASNQQAPDTGELFF
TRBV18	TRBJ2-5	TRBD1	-	TGTGCCAGCTCACCGTGGGACAGCCGGGGAGAGACCCAGTACTTC	CASSPWDSRGETQYF
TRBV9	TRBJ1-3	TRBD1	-	TGTGCCAGCAGCCCAATACAGGGGGACGCTGCCAACTCTGGAAACACCATATATTTT	CASSPIQGDAANSGNTIYF
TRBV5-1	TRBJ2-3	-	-	TGCGCCAGCAGCTTGGCCGTCGGCACAGATACGCAGTATTTT	CASSLAVGTDTQYF
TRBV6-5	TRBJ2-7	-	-	TGTGCCAGCAGTTACGACTCTACAGGGAGAATTAACGAGCAGTACTTC	CASSYDSTGRINEQYF
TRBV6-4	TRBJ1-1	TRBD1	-	TGTGCCAGCAGTCCACAGGGGGGAGTCGCTGAAGCTTTCTTT	CASSPQGGVAEAFF
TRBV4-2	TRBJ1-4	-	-	TGTGCCAGCAGCCAGGGCAGGGTGGATAATGAAAAACTGTTTTTT	CASSQGRVDNEKLFF
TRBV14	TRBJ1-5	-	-	TGTGCCAGCAGCCAAGGCGCGATCGGCAATCAGCCCCAGCATTTT	CASSQGAIGNQPQHF
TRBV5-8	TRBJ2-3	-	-	TGTGCCAGCAGCTTAGGACAGTCCACAGATACGCAGTATTTT	CASSLGQSTDTQYF
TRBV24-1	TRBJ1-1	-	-	TGTGCCACCAGTGATACAGGGATTAGCACTGAAGCTTTCTTT	CATSDTGISTEAFF
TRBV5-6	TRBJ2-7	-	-	TGTGCCAGCAGTCGACACTACGAGCAGTACTTC	CASSRHYEQYF
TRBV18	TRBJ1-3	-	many	TGCGAGAGCAGGGTCAATCCTAGCTCTGGAAACACCATATATTTT	CESRVNPSSGNTIYF
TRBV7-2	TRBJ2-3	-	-	TGTGCCAGCAGCTTAGTTCCGGGGGGCGCCACAGATACGCAGTATTTT	CASSLVPGGATDTQYF
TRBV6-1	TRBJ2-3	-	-	TGTGCCAGCAGTGAATATGAGGGAGGTCCCTCGAAACAGTATTTT	CASSEYEGGPSKQYF
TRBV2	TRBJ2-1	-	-	TGTGCCAGCACCCGACCCGCGGGGGCGAACAATGAGCAGTTCTTC	CASTRPAGANNEQFF
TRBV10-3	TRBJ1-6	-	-	TGTGCCATCAGTGCTGAGGGAGTTGATTCACCCCTCCACTTT	CAISAEGVDSPLHF
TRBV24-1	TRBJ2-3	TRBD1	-	TGTGCCACCAGTGATCCGACAGGGACAGATACGCAGTATTTT	CATSDPTGTDTQYF
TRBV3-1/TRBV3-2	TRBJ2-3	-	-	TGTGCCAGCAGCCATTTTGACTACAACCGGAGAACGCAGTATTTT	CASSHFDYNRRTQYF
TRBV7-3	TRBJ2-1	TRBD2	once	TGTGCCAGCAGCTTAAATCCCCCGGGGGGGGCCTACAATGAGCAGTTCTTC	CASSLNPPGGAYNEQFF
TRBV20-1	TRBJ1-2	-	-	TGCAGTGCTAGTTATATGCCGGACTATGGCTACACCTTC	CSASYMPDYGYTF
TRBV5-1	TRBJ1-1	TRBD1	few	TGCGCCAGCAGCCGAAGACAGGGGGCGTTGGACGCTGAAGCTTTCTTT	CASSRRQGALDAEAFF
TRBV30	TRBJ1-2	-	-	TGTGCCCGTAAGCGGGCAGGGTATGGCTACACCTTC	CARKRAGYGYTF
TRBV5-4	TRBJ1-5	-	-	TGTGCCAGCAGCTCCGGAAGGGGAAGGAATCAGCCCCAGCATTTT	CASSSGRGRNQPQHF
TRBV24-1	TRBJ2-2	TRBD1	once	TGTGCCACCAGTGGAGGGACAGGGCAACTGTTTTTT	CATSGGTGQLFF
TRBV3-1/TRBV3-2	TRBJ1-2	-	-	TGTGCCAGCAGCCAAGGGGCGGCCAGGGCGAGCTATGGCTACACCTTC	CASSQGAARASYGYTF
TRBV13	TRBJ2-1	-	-	TGTGCCAGCAGCTTACAAAACTGGGCCACCAATGAGCAGTTCTTC	CASSLQNWATNEQFF
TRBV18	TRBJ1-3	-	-	TGTGCCAGCTCACCGAGAACCTACGACAAGGTGATGGGAAACACCATATATTTT	CASSPRTYDKVMGNTIYF
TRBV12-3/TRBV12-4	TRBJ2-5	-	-	TGTGCCAGCTGCAGGGAAGAGACCCAGTACTTC	CASCREETQYF
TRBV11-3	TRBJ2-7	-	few	TGTGCCAGCAGCTTTGGGACTCTCTCCTACGAGCAGTACTTC	CASSFGTLSYEQYF
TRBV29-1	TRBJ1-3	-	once	TGCAGCGCCTCACAAGATCCTGGAAACACCATATATTTT	CSASQDPGNTIYF
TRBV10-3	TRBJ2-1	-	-	TGTGCCATCAGTCCGGGCTACAATGAGCAGTTCTTC	CAISPGYNEQFF
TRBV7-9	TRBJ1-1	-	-	TGTGCCAGCAGCCAAGGAGGAGACACTGAAGCTTTCTTT	CASSQGGDTEAFF
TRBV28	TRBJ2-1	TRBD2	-	TGTGCCAGCAGTTTATCCTCGCGGTTCCTAGCGGGGGTAGAAGAGCAGTTCTTC	CASSLSSRFLAGVEEQFF
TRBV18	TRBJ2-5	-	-	TGTGCCAGCTCACCAGCGCCAGGGCGTCAAGAGACCCAGTACTTC	CASSPAPGRQETQYF
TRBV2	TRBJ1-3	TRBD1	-	TGTGCCAGCAGCCCCCGGACAGGGGGAAGGTTGAGCTCTGGAAACACCATATATTTT	CASSPRTGGRLSSGNTIYF
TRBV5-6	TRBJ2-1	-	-	TGTGCCAGCAGCTTGTTAAGCGAGCAGTTCTTC	CASSLLSEQFF
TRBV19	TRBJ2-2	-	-	TGTGCCAGTATCACGGCGAACACCGGGGAGCTGTTTTTT	CASITANTGELFF